This T cell receptor (beta chain) was identified in a study of cytomegalovirus exposure and HLA in healthy donors. At the level of the study: HLA-typed donors were the source of around 85 million unique TCRs held in an early data release.

The PCR used 60 Vbeta and 13 Jbeta primers. Method: immunoSEQ multiplex PCR; TCRdb's copy keeps in-frame clones and lacks some. The sample contains some 140,000 clones, approximately 80% of which appear only once. Germline CDR1 SGHRS, CDR2 YFSETQ. The CDR3 is made up of 15 amino acids. V was pared by 0 bases and J by 7 bases, with 5 bases of the junction left unmatched. Points on this clone: Its antigen remains unidentified.

Study findings and constraints: TRBV6-2, TRBV6-3 and some other V segments were excluded as indistinguishable. Relative to the approximately 700-donor mean, N-insertions were reportedly fewer in an Asian-associated ancestry cluster in a later analysis. Several of the most significant clusters appeared, in a later analysis, to be linked to common viral pathogens.

This sequence was found in a man between 25 and 39 years old in good health and CMV-seropositive. The specimen was PBMCs. The chain couples TRBV5-1 to TRBJ2-1; the match to TRBD2 covers 9 bases. The CDR3 DNA is TGCGCCAGCAGCTTGGGTAGCGGGAGTAGTAATGAGCAGTTCTTC. The encoded protein is CASSLGSGSSNEQFF.